Listed below are T cell receptor beta chains from one sample, sequenced in a study of blood T cell repertoires in COVID-19. Only in-frame clones appear in the TCRdb table, and some are missing; sequencing was by immunoSEQ multiplex PCR. The table includes around 150,000 clones, approximately 92% detected once. The sample comprised peripheral blood. The receptor source for this set is a woman aged 55-69 years with active COVID-19. Both conserved end residues are part of each CDR3. A D gene is named only where the DNA matches it firmly. Part of the rows lack a size; the others show once, few, many or a class for expanded clones.

j_call clone_size v_call d_call cdr3_aa cdr3_nt
TRBJ1-2 few TRBV6-2/TRBV6-3 . CASSYAGSNYGYTF TGTGCCAGCAGTTACGCCGGGTCTAACTATGGCTACACCTTC
TRBJ2-1 once TRBV7-3 TRBD1 CASSDRQGHYNEQFF TGTGCCAGCAGCGATAGACAGGGGCACTACAATGAGCAGTTCTTC
TRBJ2-7 . TRBV5-4 TRBD1 CASSSQRDSFSYEQYF TGTGCCAGCAGCTCGCAGAGGGACAGCTTCTCCTACGAGCAGTACTTC
TRBJ2-3 once TRBV7-8 . CASGRGRTSDTQYF TGTGCCAGTGGGCGTGGGAGGACGTCAGATACGCAGTATTTT
TRBJ2-7 . TRBV15 . CATSRSVFGLAAYEQYF TGTGCCACCAGCAGGAGTGTCTTTGGACTCGCCGCCTACGAGCAGTACTTC
TRBJ2-5 . TRBV5-1 TRBD2 CASSSGWTSVFFPETQYF TGCGCCAGCAGCTCCGGTTGGACTAGCGTATTCTTCCCAGAGACCCAGTACTTC
TRBJ2-2 once TRBV19 . CASIREGWELFF TGTGCCAGTATCAGGGAAGGTTGGGAGCTGTTTTTT
TRBJ1-3 . TRBV9 . CASSVSGDGGNTIYF TGTGCCAGCAGCGTAAGCGGTGATGGTGGAAACACCATATATTTT
TRBJ1-5 few TRBV19 TRBD1 CASSMGQGRQPQHF TGTGCCAGTAGTATGGGACAGGGCCGGCAGCCCCAGCATTTT
TRBJ2-7 . TRBV5-5 . CASSLYRDYEQYF TGTGCCAGCAGCTTGTACAGGGACTACGAGCAGTACTTC
TRBJ2-1 . TRBV29-1 TRBD2 CSVEVGLFSGAYNEQFF TGCAGCGTTGAAGTGGGTTTGTTTAGCGGGGCCTACAATGAGCAGTTCTTC
TRBJ1-1 few TRBV3-1/TRBV3-2 . CASSRLGQGNTEAFF TGTGCCAGCAGCCGACTGGGGCAGGGGAACACTGAAGCTTTCTTT
TRBJ1-2 few TRBV24-1 TRBD1 CATSDRQGLWYGYTF TGTGCCACCAGTGATCGACAGGGGCTTTGGTATGGCTACACCTTC
TRBJ1-1 once TRBV11-1 . CASSLSQVMNTEAFF TGTGCCAGCAGCTTATCTCAGGTAATGAACACTGAAGCTTTCTTT
TRBJ1-6 . TRBV25-1 . CASSINPRSPLHF TGTGCCAGCAGTATAAACCCCCGGTCACCCCTCCACTTT
TRBJ1-6 . TRBV6-5 . CASSYSGQNNSPLHF TGTGCCAGCAGTTACTCTGGACAGAATAATTCACCCCTCCACTTT
TRBJ2-7 . TRBV20-1 . CSAGLNYEQYF TGCAGTGCCGGACTCAACTACGAGCAGTACTTC
TRBJ2-3 . TRBV4-1 TRBD2 CASSQLASGRAISTDTQYF TGCGCCAGCAGCCAACTGGCTAGCGGGAGGGCCATCAGTACAGATACGCAGTATTTT
TRBJ1-2 . TRBV10-3 TRBD1 CAISESDGQGAYGYTF TGTGCCATCAGTGAGTCTGACGGACAGGGTGCCTATGGCTACACCTTC
TRBJ2-7 . TRBV3-1/TRBV3-2 . CASSQDLQSYEQYF TGTGCCAGCAGCCAAGACCTACAGTCCTACGAGCAGTACTTC
TRBJ2-6 . TRBV5-1 . CASSVGRSSGANVLTF TGCGCCAGCAGCGTGGGACGGAGCTCTGGGGCCAACGTCCTGACTTTC
TRBJ1-4 . TRBV30 . CAWSTQRTANEKLFF TGTGCCTGGAGTACGCAACGGACAGCAAATGAAAAACTGTTTTTT
TRBJ1-1 . TRBV19 TRBD1 CASSITGAGTEAFF TGTGCCAGTAGTATCACAGGGGCGGGCACTGAAGCTTTCTTT
TRBJ2-2 . TRBV5-1 TRBD2 CASTKAGGTGELFF TGCGCCAGCACTAAGGCGGGGGGCACCGGGGAGCTGTTTTTT
TRBJ1-2 . TRBV6-2/TRBV6-3 TRBD1 CASSYVGQAYGYTF TGTGCCAGCAGTTACGTCGGACAGGCCTATGGCTACACCTTC
TRBJ2-2 . TRBV30 . CAWSPGTGELFF TGTGCCTGGAGTCCGGGCACCGGGGAGCTGTTTTTT
TRBJ2-5 . TRBV15 . CATSSQMGGVETQYF TGTGCCACCAGCTCTCAAATGGGGGGAGTAGAGACCCAGTACTTC
TRBJ2-3 . TRBV28 TRBD2 CASNSRLAGGTDTQYF TGTGCCAGCAACTCCCGACTAGCGGGAGGGACAGATACGCAGTATTTT
TRBJ2-7 . TRBV3-1/TRBV3-2 . CASSQSHRAFYEQYF TGTGCCAGCAGCCAATCTCACAGAGCTTTCTACGAGCAGTACTTC
TRBJ2-3 once TRBV7-3 TRBD2 CASSPQAGGADTQYF TGTGCCAGCAGCCCTCAAGCGGGAGGGGCAGATACGCAGTATTTT
TRBJ2-4 . TRBV12-3/TRBV12-4 . CASSPDRNIQYF TGTGCCAGCAGCCCCGACAGAAACATTCAGTACTTC
TRBJ2-3 . TRBV28 TRBD2 CASSLRGGSSTDTQYF TGTGCCAGCAGTCTTCGCGGCGGGAGCAGCACAGATACGCAGTATTTT
TRBJ2-3 . TRBV7-2 TRBD2 CASSLLAGGGATDTQYF TGTGCCAGCAGCCTATTAGCGGGAGGAGGGGCCACAGATACGCAGTATTTT
TRBJ2-1 . TRBV14 . CASSQDPGYQGEQFF TGTGCCAGCAGCCAAGATCCCGGGTATCAGGGTGAGCAGTTCTTC